This is a list of T cell receptor beta chains from one sample in a study of blood T cells in healthy people across ages. TCRdb itself ran the 5' RACE reads through MiXCR, one entry per CDR3 protein. The profile covers about 800,000 distinct CDR3 sequences, with about 47% appearing a single time and around a sixth taken by the ten largest. Sequenced sample: blood. These TCRs come from an elderly man in good health. Each CDR3 is given with its conserved first and last residue. The D gene is left open where the match is weak. Not all rows give a size; the values are once, few, many and, for expanded clones, a class.

v_gene	abundance	d_gene	j_gene	CDR3aa	CDR3nt
TRBV20-1	-	-	TRBJ1-2	CSASRDMELIGGYTF	TGCAGTGCTAGTCGGGACATGGAACTTATAGGGGGCTACACCTTC
TRBV24-1	once	-	TRBJ2-1	CATSDADSKSYNEQFF	TGTGCCACCAGTGATGCGGACAGCAAAAGCTACAATGAGCAGTTCTTC
TRBV28	-	TRBD2	TRBJ2-7	CASSLSGRVAYEQYF	TGTGCCAGCAGTTTAAGTGGGAGGGTGGCCTACGAGCAGTACTTC
TRBV6-4	few	-	TRBJ1-5	CASSDQEGSNQPQHF	TGTGCCAGCAGTGACCAGGAGGGTAGCAATCAGCCCCAGCATTTT
TRBV28	few	TRBD2	TRBJ2-7	CASKPAGGRYEQYF	TGTGCCAGCAAACCAGCGGGAGGAAGGTACGAGCAGTACTTC
TRBV15	-	TRBD2	TRBJ2-5	CATRGGQSSGPQETQYF	TGTGCCACCAGAGGCGGGCAGTCTAGCGGGCCACAAGAGACCCAGTACTTC
TRBV9	once	-	TRBJ2-3	CASSVVQSPGDTQYF	TGTGCCAGCAGCGTAGTTCAGTCCCCTGGAGATACGCAGTATTTT
TRBV4-3	-	TRBD2	TRBJ2-3	CASSLGLAENTDTQYF	TGCGCCAGCAGCCTGGGACTAGCGGAGAACACAGATACGCAGTATTTT
TRBV6-5	-	-	TRBJ2-7	CASSYLVSGNYEQYF	TGTGCCAGCAGTTACCTGGTCTCGGGAAACTACGAGCAGTACTTC
TRBV7-9	few	-	TRBJ2-7	CASSLTPGLDEQYF	TGTGCCAGCAGCTTAACTCCAGGGCTCGACGAGCAGTACTTC
TRBV5-1	few	-	TRBJ1-1	CASSNLQGNTEAFF	TGCGCCAGCAGCAACCTTCAGGGGAACACTGAAGCTTTCTTT
TRBV30	-	-	TRBJ2-7	CAWSTLSYKQYF	TGTGCCTGGTCGACCCTCTCCTACAAGCAGTACTTC
TRBV3-1	-	-	TRBJ2-3	CASSPRGGGAGDTQYF	TGTGCCAGCAGCCCAAGGGGTGGCGGAGCGGGAGATACGCAGTATTTT
TRBV5-1	many	TRBD2	TRBJ2-5	CASSFQRGQETQYF	TGCGCCAGCAGCTTCCAGCGGGGGCAAGAGACCCAGTACTTC
TRBV12-3/TRBV12-4	few	-	TRBJ1-1	CASSLRGGAFF	TGTGCCAGCAGTTTACGAGGGGGAGCTTTCTTT
TRBV3-1	-	-	TRBJ2-5	CASSQGWQLYQETQYF	TGTGCCAGCAGCCAAGGTTGGCAGTTGTACCAAGAGACCCAGTACTTC
TRBV28	-	-	TRBJ2-1	CAGSLRTEQFF	TGTGCCGGCAGTTTGCGGACCGAGCAGTTCTTC
TRBV20-1	few	TRBD2	TRBJ2-1	CSAGGSYNEQFF	TGCAGTGCGGGGGGGTCCTACAATGAGCAGTTCTTC
TRBV28	once	TRBD2	TRBJ2-7	CASSSGGPSYEQYF	TGTGCCAGCAGTAGCGGGGGCCCATCCTACGAGCAGTACTTC
TRBV29-1	-	-	TRBJ2-1	CSVVGGGETQFF	TGCAGCGTTGTAGGAGGGGGAGAGACCCAGTTCTTC
TRBV14	-	TRBD1	TRBJ2-7	CASSIAKGTGILRVLLAYEQYF	TGTGCCAGCAGTATCGCTAAGGGGACAGGGATTCTTCGTGTCCTTTTAGCCTACGAGCAGTACTTC
TRBV28	-	TRBD1	TRBJ2-4	CASTKQGNLAKNIQYF	TGTGCCAGCACTAAACAGGGGAACCTAGCCAAAAACATTCAGTACTTC
TRBV27	few	-	TRBJ2-3	CASPRTGGYTDTQYF	TGTGCCAGCCCCCGGACGGGCGGTTACACAGATACGCAGTATTTT
TRBV2	few	-	TRBJ2-5	CASKGQGWYQETQYF	TGTGCCAGCAAGGGGCAGGGATGGTACCAAGAGACCCAGTACTTC
TRBV6-2/TRBV6-3	-	-	TRBJ1-4	CASSYFGAGEKLFF	TGTGCCAGCAGTTACTTCGGGGCAGGTGAAAAACTGTTTTTT
TRBV29-1	few	-	TRBJ2-3	CSVAYRNPTDTQYF	TGCAGCGTTGCCTATCGGAACCCCACAGATACGCAGTATTTT
TRBV4-3	-	-	TRBJ2-5	CASSQDPLGGRKETQYF	TGCGCCAGCAGCCAAGACCCTCTAGGGGGGCGGAAGGAGACCCAGTACTTC
TRBV6-5	few	-	TRBJ1-1	CASSGPGWNTEAFF	TGTGCCAGCAGCGGGCCGGGTTGGAACACTGAAGCTTTCTTT
TRBV12-3/TRBV12-4	-	-	TRBJ2-1	CASDRGAPGEQFF	TGTGCCAGCGATAGGGGTGCCCCGGGTGAGCAGTTCTTC
TRBV28	once	TRBD2	TRBJ2-3	CASLRSGGTDTQYF	TGTGCCAGCTTGAGGTCGGGAGGGACGGATACGCAGTATTTT
TRBV24-1	-	TRBD2	TRBJ2-1	CATSDAASGSVSYNEQFF	TGTGCCACCAGTGATGCCGCCAGCGGGAGTGTTTCGTACAATGAGCAGTTCTTC
TRBV5-1	-	-	TRBJ2-3	CASSLKAGHTDTQYF	TGCGCCAGCAGCTTGAAGGCAGGGCACACAGATACGCAGTATTTT
TRBV20-1	-	-	TRBJ1-2	CSARAQGYGYTF	TGCAGTGCTAGGGCACAGGGCTATGGCTACACCTTC
TRBV3-1	-	-	TRBJ2-7	CASSQGPGTPSYEQYF	TGTGCCAGCAGCCAAGGTCCGGGGACCCCCTCCTACGAGCAGTACTTC
TRBV20-1	many	-	TRBJ2-1	CSAREEKGGVYNEQFF	TGCAGTGCTAGAGAGGAGAAGGGCGGGGTTTACAATGAGCAGTTCTTC
TRBV2	-	TRBD1	TRBJ2-1	CASSEADRVGSYNEQFF	TGTGCCAGCAGTGAAGCGGACAGGGTAGGTTCCTACAATGAGCAGTTCTTC
TRBV7-2	few	TRBD2	TRBJ2-7	CASCLVSGSGYEQYF	TGTGCTAGCTGCTTAGTAAGCGGGAGTGGTTACGAGCAGTACTTC
TRBV14	few	-	TRBJ2-4	CASSQGQSFGEQYF	TGTGCCAGCAGCCAAGGACAGTCATTTGGGGAGCAGTACTTC
TRBV14	-	-	TRBJ2-1	CASSPHGSRYKEQFF	TGTGCCAGCAGCCCCCACGGGAGTCGGTACAAGGAGCAGTTCTTC
TRBV7-9	-	-	TRBJ2-4	CASSPQRGADIQYF	TGTGCCAGCAGCCCCCAGAGGGGGGCAGACATTCAGTACTTC
TRBV7-2	-	TRBD2	TRBJ2-7	CASSLAGSGGYNEQYF	TGTGCCAGCAGCTTAGCGGGTAGCGGGGGCTACAATGAGCAGTACTTC
TRBV19	-	-	TRBJ1-5	CASSIPDSLGGNQPQHF	TGTGCCAGTAGTATCCCTGACAGCCTCGGTGGCAATCAGCCCCAGCATTTT